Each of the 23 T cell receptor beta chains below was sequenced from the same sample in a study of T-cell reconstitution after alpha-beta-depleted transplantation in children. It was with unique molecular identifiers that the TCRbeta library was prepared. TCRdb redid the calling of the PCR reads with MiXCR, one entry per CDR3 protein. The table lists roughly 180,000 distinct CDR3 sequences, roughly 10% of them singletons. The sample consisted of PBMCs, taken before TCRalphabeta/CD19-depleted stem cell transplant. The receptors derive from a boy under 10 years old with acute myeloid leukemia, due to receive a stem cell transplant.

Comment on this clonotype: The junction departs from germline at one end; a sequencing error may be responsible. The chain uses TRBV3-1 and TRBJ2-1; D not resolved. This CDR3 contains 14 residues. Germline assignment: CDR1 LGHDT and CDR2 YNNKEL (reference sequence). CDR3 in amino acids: CATSKPGQCNEQFF. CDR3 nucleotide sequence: TGTGCCACCAGCAAACCGGGCCAGTGCAATGAGCAGTTCTTC.

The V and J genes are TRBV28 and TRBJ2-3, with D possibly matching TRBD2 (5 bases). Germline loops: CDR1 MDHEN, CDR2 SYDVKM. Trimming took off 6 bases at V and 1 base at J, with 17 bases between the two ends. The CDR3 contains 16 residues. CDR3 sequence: CASSMSQDSGTDTQYF. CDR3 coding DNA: TGTGCCAGCAGCATGAGCCAGGACTCGGGCACAGATACGCAGTATTTT.

The CDR3 here is CASSLGYSSSGANVLTF. The DNA of the CDR3 is TGTGCCAGCAGTTTAGGGTACAGCAGCTCTGGGGCCAACGTCCTGACTTTC. This chain joins TRBV28 and TRBJ2-6; D gene ambiguous. V lost 2 bases and J lost 0, with 11 bases in between. This CDR3 has 17 amino acids. The V gene's germline CDR1 is MDHEN and CDR2 SYDVKM.

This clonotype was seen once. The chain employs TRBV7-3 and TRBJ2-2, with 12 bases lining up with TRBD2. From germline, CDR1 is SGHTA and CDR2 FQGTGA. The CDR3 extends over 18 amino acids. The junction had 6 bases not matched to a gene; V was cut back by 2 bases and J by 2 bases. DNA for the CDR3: TGTGCCAGCAGCTTACGGCTAGCGGGGGGGCTAAACACCGGGGAGCTGTTTTTT. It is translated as CASSLRLAGGLNTGELFF.

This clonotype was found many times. The chain's CDR3 is CASSLQGAGLTNEQFF. Written as DNA, the CDR3 is TGTGCCAGCAGCTTACAGGGGGCGGGGTTGACAAATGAGCAGTTCTTC. This chain joins TRBV7-3 and TRBJ2-1; the match to TRBD1 covers 8 bases. CDR1 SGHTA and CDR2 FQGTGA come from the germline V gene. J was trimmed by 7 bases and V by 2 bases; bases with no gene match: 10. The CDR3 contains 16 residues.

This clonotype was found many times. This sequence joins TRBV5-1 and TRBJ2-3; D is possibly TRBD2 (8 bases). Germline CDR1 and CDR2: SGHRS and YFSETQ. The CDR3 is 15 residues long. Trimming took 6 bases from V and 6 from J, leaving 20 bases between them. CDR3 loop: CASNREGAVSDTQYF. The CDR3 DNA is TGCGCCAGCAACCGGGAGGGGGCAGTATCGGATACGCAGTATTTT.

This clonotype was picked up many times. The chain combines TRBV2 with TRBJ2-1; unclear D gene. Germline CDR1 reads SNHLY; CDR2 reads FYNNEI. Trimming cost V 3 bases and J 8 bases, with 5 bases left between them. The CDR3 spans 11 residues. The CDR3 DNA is TGTGCCAGCAGTGACGTGGATGAGCAGTTCTTC. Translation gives CASSDVDEQFF.

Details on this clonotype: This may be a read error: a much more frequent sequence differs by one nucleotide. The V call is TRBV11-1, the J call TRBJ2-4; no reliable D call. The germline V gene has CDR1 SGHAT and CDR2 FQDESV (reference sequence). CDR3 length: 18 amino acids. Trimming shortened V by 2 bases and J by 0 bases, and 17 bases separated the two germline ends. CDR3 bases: TGTGCCAGCAGCTTACCGGATGCGTTAGAAGGAGCCAAAAACATTCAGTACTTC. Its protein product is CASSLPDALEGAKNIQYF.

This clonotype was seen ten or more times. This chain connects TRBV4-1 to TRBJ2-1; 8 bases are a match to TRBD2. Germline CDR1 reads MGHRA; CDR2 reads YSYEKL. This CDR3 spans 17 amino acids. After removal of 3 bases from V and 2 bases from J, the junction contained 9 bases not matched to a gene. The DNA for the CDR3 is TGCGCCAGCAGCCACCGAGGACTAGCCGAGACCTACAATGAGCAGTTCTTC. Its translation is CASSHRGLAETYNEQFF.

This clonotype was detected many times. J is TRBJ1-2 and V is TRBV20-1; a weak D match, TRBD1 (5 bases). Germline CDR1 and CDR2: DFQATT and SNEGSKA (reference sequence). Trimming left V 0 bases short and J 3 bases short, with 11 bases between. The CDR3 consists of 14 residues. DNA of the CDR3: TGCAGTGCTAGAGATATGGGGGTTGACTATGGCTACACCTTC. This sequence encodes CSARDMGVDYGYTF.

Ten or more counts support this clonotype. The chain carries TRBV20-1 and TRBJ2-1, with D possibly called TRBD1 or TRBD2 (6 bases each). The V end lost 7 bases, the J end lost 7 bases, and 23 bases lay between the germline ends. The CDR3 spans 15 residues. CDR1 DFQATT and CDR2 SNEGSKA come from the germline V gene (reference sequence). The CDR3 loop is CSGRGVGTRRNEQFF. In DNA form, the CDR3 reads TGCAGTGGAAGGGGGGTCGGGACCCGACGAAATGAGCAGTTCTTC.

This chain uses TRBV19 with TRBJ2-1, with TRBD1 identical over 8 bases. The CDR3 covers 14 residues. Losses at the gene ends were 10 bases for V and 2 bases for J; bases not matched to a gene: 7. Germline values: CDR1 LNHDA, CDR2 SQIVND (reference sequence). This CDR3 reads CATTRQGPYNEQFF. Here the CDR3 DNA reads TGTGCCACAACTAGACAGGGGCCCTACAATGAGCAGTTCTTC.

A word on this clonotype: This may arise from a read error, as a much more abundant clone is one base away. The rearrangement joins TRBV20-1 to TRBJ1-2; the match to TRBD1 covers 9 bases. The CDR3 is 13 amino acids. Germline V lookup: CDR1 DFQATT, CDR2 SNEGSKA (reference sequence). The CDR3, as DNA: TGCAGTGCTAGACCCGGACAGGGGTATGGCGACACCTTC. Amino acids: CSARPGQGYGDTF.

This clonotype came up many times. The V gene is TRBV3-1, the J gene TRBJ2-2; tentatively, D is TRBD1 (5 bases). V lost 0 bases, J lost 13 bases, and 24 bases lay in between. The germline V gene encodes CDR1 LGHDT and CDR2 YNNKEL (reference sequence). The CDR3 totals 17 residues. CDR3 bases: TGTGCCAGCAGCCAAGATCTACAGGCCCTGGACCAATTTGGGCTGTTTTTT. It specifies CASSQDLQALDQFGLFF. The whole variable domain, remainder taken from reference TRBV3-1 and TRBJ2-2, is DTAVSQTPKYLVTQMGNDKSIKCEQNLGHDTMYWYKQDSKKFLKIMFSYNNKELIINETVPNRFSPKSPDKAHLNLHINSLELGDSAVYFCASSQDLQALDQFGLFFGEGSRLTVL.

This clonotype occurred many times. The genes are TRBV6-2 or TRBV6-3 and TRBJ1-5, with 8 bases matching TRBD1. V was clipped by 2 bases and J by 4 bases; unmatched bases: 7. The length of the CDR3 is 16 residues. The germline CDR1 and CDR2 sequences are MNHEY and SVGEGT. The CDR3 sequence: CASSYPLTGGNQPQHF. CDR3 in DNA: TGTGCCAGCAGTTACCCTCTAACAGGGGGGAATCAGCCCCAGCATTTT.

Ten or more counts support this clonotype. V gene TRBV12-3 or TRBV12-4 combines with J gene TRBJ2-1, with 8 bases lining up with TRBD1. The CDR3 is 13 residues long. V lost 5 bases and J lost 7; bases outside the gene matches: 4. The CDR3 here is CASSPGQANEQFF. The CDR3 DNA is TGTGCCAGCAGTCCGGGACAGGCGAATGAGCAGTTCTTC.

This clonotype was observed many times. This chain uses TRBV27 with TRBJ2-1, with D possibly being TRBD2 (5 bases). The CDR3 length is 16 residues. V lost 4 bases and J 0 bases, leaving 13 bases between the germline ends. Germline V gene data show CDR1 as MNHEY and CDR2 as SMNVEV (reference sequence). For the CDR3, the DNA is TGTGCCAGCAGTTCCCCCGAAGGGAGCTCCTACAATGAGCAGTTCTTC. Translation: CASSSPEGSSYNEQFF.

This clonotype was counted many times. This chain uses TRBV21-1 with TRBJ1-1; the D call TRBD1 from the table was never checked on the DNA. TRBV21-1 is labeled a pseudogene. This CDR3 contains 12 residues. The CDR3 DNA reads TGTGCCAGCAGCTCCCGGACAGGGGAAGCTTTCTTT. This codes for CASSSRTGEAFF.

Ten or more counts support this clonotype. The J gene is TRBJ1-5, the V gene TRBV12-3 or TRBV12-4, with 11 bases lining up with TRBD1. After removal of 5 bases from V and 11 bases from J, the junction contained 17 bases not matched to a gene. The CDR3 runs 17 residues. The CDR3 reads CASSNHTRDRGNSAQHF. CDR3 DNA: TGTGCCAGCAGTAACCACACACGGGACAGGGGGAATTCAGCCCAGCATTTT.

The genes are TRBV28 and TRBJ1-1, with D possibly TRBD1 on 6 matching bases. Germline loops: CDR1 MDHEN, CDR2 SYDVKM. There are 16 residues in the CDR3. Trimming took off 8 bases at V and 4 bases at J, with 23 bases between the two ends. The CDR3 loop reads CASLVAVTRGVTEAFF. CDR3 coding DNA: TGTGCCAGCTTGGTGGCGGTCACCAGGGGTGTCACTGAAGCTTTCTTT.

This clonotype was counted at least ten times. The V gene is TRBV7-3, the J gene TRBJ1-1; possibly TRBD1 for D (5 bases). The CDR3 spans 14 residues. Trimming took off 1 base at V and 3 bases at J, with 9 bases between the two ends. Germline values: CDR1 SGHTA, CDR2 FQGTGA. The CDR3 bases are TGTGCCAGCAGCTTAAGATCGGGGGACACTGAAGCTTTCTTT. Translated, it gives CASSLRSGDTEAFF.

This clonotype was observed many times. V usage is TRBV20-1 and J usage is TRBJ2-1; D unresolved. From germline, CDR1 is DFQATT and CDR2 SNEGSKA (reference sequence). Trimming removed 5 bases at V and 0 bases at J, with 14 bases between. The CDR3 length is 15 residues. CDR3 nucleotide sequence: TGCAGTGCTTACAAAATTCGCCGCTCCTACAATGAGCAGTTCTTC. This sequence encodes CSAYKIRRSYNEQFF.

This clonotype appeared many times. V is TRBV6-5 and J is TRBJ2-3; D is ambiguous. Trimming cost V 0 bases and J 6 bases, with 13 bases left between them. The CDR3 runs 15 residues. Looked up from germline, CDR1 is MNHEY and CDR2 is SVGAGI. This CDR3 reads CASSYSRSPDDTQYF. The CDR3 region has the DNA TGTGCCAGCAGTTACTCGCGATCCCCTGACGATACGCAGTATTTT.